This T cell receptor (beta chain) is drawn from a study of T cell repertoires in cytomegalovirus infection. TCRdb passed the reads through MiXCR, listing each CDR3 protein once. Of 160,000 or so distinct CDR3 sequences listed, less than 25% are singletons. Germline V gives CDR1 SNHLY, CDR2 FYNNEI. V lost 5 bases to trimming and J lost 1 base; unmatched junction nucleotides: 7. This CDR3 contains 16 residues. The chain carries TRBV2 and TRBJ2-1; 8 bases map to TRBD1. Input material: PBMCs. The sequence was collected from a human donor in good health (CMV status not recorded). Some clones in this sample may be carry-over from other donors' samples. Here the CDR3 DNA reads TGTGCCAGCAGTCCACAGGGGGTCGGGTCCTACAATGAGCAGTTCTTC. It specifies CASSPQGVGSYNEQFF.